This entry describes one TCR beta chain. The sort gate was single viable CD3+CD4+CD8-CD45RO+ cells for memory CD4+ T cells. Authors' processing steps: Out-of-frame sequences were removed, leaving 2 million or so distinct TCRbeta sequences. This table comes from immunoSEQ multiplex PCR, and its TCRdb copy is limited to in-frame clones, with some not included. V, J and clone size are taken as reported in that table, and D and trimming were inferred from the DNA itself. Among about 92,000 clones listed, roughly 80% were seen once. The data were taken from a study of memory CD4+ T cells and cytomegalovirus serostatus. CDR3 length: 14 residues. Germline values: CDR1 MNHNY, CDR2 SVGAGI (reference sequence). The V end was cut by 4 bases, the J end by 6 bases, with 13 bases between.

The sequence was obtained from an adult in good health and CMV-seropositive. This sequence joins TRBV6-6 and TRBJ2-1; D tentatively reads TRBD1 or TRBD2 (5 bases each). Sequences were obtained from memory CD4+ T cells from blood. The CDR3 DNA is TGTGCCAGCAGTTCAACCGGGACCCGCAATGAGCAGTTCTTC. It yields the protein CASSSTGTRNEQFF.